This T cell receptor beta chain was captured by sequencing in a study of blood T cell repertoires in COVID-19 (dated by TCRdb to about 2020). About the investigation overall: Samples covering the acute and convalescent phases of COVID-19 were provided by collaborators in the United States, Italy and Spain. Nearly every sample came with metadata listing a de-identified subject ID, COVID-19 status, age in years and sex. The samples were drawn from the first 160 participants of the ongoing ImmuneRACE study and from some 1,300 subjects provided by 6 global collaborators. The prospective study material was composed of cDNA or gDNA derived from T cells, B-cell-depleted T cells, or PBMCs. Where available, HLA class I and class II types were obtained from metadata supplied by the sample provider rather than from assay-based typing. The repertoires were made available in a free public database intended to serve as a resource for research on the immune response to SARS-CoV-2. Subjects who had been exposed to COVID-19, were actively infected with it, or had recovered from it provided the deeply sampled blood TCRbeta repertoires that made up the dataset. What the authors observed across the whole study: Clinical and demographic metadata were provided uncurated, with the amount varying by source and participant.

TCRbeta CDR3 regions were amplified from genomic DNA by means of the immunoSEQ Assay, a bias-controlled multiplex PCR. The paper's processing steps were these. The number of nucleated cells in each sample was estimated by amplification of reference gene primers within the assay. To quantify the absolute abundance of each unique TCRbeta CDR3 rearrangement, sequence reads were collapsed and filtered. For each sample, productive Simpson clonality was calculated as the square root of Simpson's diversity index over productive rearrangements. Held by TCRdb, this immuneACCESS table contains in-frame sequences only and omits some clones. Under half of the omission traces to an unresolved V gene where checked; the cause of the rest is unknown. The V and J calls and the clone size are those of that table, but D and trimming were determined from the DNA. This sample gives around 220,000 clones in total; approximately 80% of them show up just once. 7% to 8.5% of the sample belongs to the ten largest clones.

Enrolling through a virtual design, the prospective study's participants ranged in age from roughly 18 to 95 years and lived across 24 United States geographic areas. In the prospective study, participants were assigned to cohorts based on the clinical history participants reported in a screening survey and a study questionnaire. Each participant in the prospective study had whole blood, serum and a nasopharyngeal or oropharyngeal swab collected by mobile phlebotomists. Participants in the prospective study had the option to provide additional blood draws and questionnaires over an approximately two-month period. Before DNA extraction, prospective study blood samples were shipped either frozen or at room temperature. A few counts support this clone. Its antigen is unknown. Base qualities are not provided; no much larger clone lies one nucleotide away. Via the germline V gene, CDR1 is KGHDR and CDR2 SFDVKD. Here V drops 3 bases and J drops 3 bases, and the junction holds 3 bases not matched to any gene. The CDR3 covers 16 residues, taking in both the cysteine and the phenylalanine. The entry retains the CDR3 DNA only, 48 bases that are in frame from base 1.

The sequence joins TRBV24-1 to TRBJ2-1; 11 central nucleotides agree with TRBD1. The receptor comes from a woman in her forties with acute COVID-19. Sequencing was done on a sample of PBMCs or T cells enriched from blood (not recorded which). The CDR3 region: CATSDPGTGGYNEQFF. The bases read TGTGCCACCAGTGATCCCGGGACAGGGGGCTACAATGAGCAGTTCTTC.